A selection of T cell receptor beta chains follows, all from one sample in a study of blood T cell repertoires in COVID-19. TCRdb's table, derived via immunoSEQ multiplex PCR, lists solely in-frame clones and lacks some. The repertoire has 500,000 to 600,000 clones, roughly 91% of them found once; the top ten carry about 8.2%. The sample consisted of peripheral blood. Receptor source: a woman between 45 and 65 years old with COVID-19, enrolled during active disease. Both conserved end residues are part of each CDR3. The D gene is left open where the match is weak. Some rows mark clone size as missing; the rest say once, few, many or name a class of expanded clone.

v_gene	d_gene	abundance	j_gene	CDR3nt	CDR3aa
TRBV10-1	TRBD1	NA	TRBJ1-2	TGCGCCAGCAGTGTCGACAGGGCCGATGGCTACACCTTC	CASSVDRADGYTF
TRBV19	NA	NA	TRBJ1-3	TGTGCCAGTAGTATACGTGGAAACACCATATATTTT	CASSIRGNTIYF
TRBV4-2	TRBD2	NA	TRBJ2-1	TGTGCCAGTAAGGGGGGACTAGCGTACAATGAGCAGTTCTTC	CASKGGLAYNEQFF
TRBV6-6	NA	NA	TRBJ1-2	TGTGCCAGCAGTTATAGGGGATCCAACTATGGCTACACCTTC	CASSYRGSNYGYTF
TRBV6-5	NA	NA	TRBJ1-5	TGTGCCAGCAGCCCCTCGGGGCAGCCCCAGCATTTT	CASSPSGQPQHF
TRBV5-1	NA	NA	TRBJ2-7	TGCGCCAGCAGCTTGCCAGGACACCCTACCTACGAGCAGTACTTC	CASSLPGHPTYEQYF
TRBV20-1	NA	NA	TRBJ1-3	TGCAGTGCTAGTCAACAGGGTGGAAACACCATATATTTT	CSASQQGGNTIYF
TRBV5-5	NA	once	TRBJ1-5	TGTGCCAGCAGCTTGGCGGGGGACAATCAGCCCCAGCATTTT	CASSLAGDNQPQHF
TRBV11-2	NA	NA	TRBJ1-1	TGTGCCAGCAGCTCCAGGGGAACCATGAACACTGAAGCTTTCTTT	CASSSRGTMNTEAFF
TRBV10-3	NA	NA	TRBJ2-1	TGTGCCATCAGTGCTCGAGCAGGGAATGAGCAGTTCTTC	CAISARAGNEQFF
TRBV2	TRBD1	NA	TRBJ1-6	TGTGCCAGCACTGTGGACAGGGACGATTCACCCCTCCACTTT	CASTVDRDDSPLHF
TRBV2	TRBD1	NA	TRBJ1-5	TGTGCCAGCAGCACAGGGGCTCGTCAGCCCCAGCATTTT	CASSTGARQPQHF
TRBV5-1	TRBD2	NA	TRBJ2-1	TGCGCCAGCAGCTTGATGGGTTTGGGGACTAGCGCATACAATGAGCAGTTCTTC	CASSLMGLGTSAYNEQFF
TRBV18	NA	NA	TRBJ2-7	TGTGCCAGCTCCCCGACAGTCCTGAACGAGCAGTACTTC	CASSPTVLNEQYF
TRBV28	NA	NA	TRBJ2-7	TGTGCCAGCAGCCCGCCAGTTAACTACGAGCAGTACTTC	CASSPPVNYEQYF
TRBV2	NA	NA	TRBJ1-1	TGTGCCAGCAGAAGACTCCGGATGAACACTGAAGCTTTCTTT	CASRRLRMNTEAFF
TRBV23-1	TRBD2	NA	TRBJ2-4	TGCGCCAGCAGTCCCCGGTGGGTGGTAGCGGGGGGCCGAACCTTAAACCCTAAAAACATTCAGTACTTC	CASSPRWVVAGGRTLNPKNIQYF
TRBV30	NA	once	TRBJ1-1	TGTGCCTGGACCCGTGGCACAGGACATGAAGCTTTCTTT	CAWTRGTGHEAFF
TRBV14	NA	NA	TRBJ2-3	TGTGCCAGCAGCCCCGGGGCGGGGGCCATCACAGATACGCAGTATTTT	CASSPGAGAITDTQYF
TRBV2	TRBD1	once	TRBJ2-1	TGTGCCAGCAGAGAGGACAGGGGATTTGACAATGAGCAGTTCTTC	CASREDRGFDNEQFF
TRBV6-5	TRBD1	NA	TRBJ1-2	TGTGCCAGCAGTCGCGGACAGGGCAGTGGCTATGGCTACACCTTC	CASSRGQGSGYGYTF
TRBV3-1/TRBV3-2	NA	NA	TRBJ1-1	TGTGCCAGCAGCCCAGTGGGGGGAGACAGTTGGGCTTTCTTT	CASSPVGGDSWAFF
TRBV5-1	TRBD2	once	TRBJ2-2	TGCGCCAGCAGCTTTGGGACTAGCGGGACCGGGGAGCTGTTTTTT	CASSFGTSGTGELFF
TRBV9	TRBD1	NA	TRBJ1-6	TGTGCCAGCAGTCGCCGGGACAGCTCCTATAATTCACCCCTCCACTTT	CASSRRDSSYNSPLHF
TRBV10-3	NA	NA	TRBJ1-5	TGTGCCATCAGTGAGTCGGGCCCTAATCAGCCCCAGCATTTT	CAISESGPNQPQHF
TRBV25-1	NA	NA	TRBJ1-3	TGTGCCAGCGGCGTGGGCGGGGGAAACACCATATATTTT	CASGVGGGNTIYF
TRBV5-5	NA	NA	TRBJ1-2	TGTGCCAGCAGCTTGAATTCGGGGTATGGCTACACCTTC	CASSLNSGYGYTF
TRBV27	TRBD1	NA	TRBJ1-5	TGTGCCAGCAGTTTCCAGGGGGTAGGCAATCAGCCCCAGCATTTT	CASSFQGVGNQPQHF
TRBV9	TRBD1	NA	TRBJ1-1	TGTGCCAGCCGCGGCCAGGGGGACACTGAAGCTTTCTTT	CASRGQGDTEAFF
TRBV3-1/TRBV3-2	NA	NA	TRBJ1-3	TGTGCCAGCAGCCCCTTTGGGGGGGCTGGAAACACCATATATTTT	CASSPFGGAGNTIYF
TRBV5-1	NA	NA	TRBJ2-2	TGCGCCAGCAGCCGGGGACTCAACACCGGGGAGCTGTTTTTT	CASSRGLNTGELFF
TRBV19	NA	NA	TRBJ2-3	TGTGCCAGTAGTATCGGAGGCACAGATACGCAGTATTTT	CASSIGGTDTQYF
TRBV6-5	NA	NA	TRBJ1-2	TGTGCCAGCAGTTACTCCCCCAGGGCGGGGTATGGCTACACCTTC	CASSYSPRAGYGYTF
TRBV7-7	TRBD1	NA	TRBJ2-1	TGTGCCAGCAGCCCTGACAGGGGTGGGGTGGATGAGCAGTTCTTC	CASSPDRGGVDEQFF
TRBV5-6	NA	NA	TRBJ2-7	TGTGCCAGCAGCTGGGGCGACGGGGGAACCGAGCAGTACTTC	CASSWGDGGTEQYF
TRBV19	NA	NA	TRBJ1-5	TGTGCCAGTAGTATAAAACAGGCCCTAAATCAGCCCCAGCATTTT	CASSIKQALNQPQHF
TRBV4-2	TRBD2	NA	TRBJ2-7	TGTGCCAGCAGCCAGTATAGCGGGGGATCCTCCTACGAGCAGTACTTC	CASSQYSGGSSYEQYF
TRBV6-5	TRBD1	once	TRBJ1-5	TGTGCCAGCAGTTTTACAGGGGCGCATCAGCCCCAGCATTTT	CASSFTGAHQPQHF
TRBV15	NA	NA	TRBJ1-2	TGTGCCACCAGCAGAGAGGTACAGGGCTATGGCTACACCTTC	CATSREVQGYGYTF
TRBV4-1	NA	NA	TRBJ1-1	TGCGCCAGCAGCCGCAAGGGACTTGAAGCTTTCTTT	CASSRKGLEAFF
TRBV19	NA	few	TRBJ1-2	TGTGCCAGTAGTATAGGGGCCGGGACAACCTATGGCTACACCTTC	CASSIGAGTTYGYTF
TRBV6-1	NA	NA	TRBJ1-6	TGTGCCAGCAGTGAATTGGCCTCCTCACCCCTCCACTTT	CASSELASSPLHF
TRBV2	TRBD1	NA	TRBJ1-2	TGTGCCAGCACCTCTTCCCCCGACAGGGGGCAGGGCTACACCTTC	CASTSSPDRGQGYTF
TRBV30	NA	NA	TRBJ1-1	TGTGCCTGGAGTGCGGGCCGCACAGGGTGGACTGAAGCTTTCTTT	CAWSAGRTGWTEAFF
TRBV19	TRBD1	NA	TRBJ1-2	TGTGCCAGTACGAGGGACAGGGATGGCTACACCTTC	CASTRDRDGYTF
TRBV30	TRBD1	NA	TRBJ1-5	TGTGCCTGGGGACAGGGGCTCAATCAGCCCCAGCATTTT	CAWGQGLNQPQHF
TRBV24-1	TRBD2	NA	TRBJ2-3	TGTGCCACCAGTGATGCCCTAGCGGGGGGGTCGGATACGCAGTATTTT	CATSDALAGGSDTQYF
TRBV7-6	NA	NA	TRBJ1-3	TGTGCCAGCAGCTTAGGGTTACTCTCTGGAAACACCATATATTTT	CASSLGLLSGNTIYF
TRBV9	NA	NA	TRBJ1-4	TGTGCCAGCAGCGCTCGGGGGTCCCTTAATGAAAAACTGTTTTTT	CASSARGSLNEKLFF
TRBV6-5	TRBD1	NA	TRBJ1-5	TGTGCCAGCAGTTCTACAGGGGGAGGTCAGCCCCAGCATTTT	CASSSTGGGQPQHF
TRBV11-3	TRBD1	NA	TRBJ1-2	TGTGCCAGCAGCTCGATAAGGACAGGGGCTAACTATGGCTACACCTTC	CASSSIRTGANYGYTF